This TCR beta chain comes out of a study of regulatory T cells in long-lasting Graves disease. The wider study: Persistence in Graves' disease required over 5 years of antithyroid drugs plus positive TSH receptor antibodies. General study results and limits: Persistent-disease Graves' patients showed less TCR diversity than new cases. Whereas new patients shared about a thousand public clonotypes, persistent patients shared more, at 2,500 to 3,500.

The V gene end was trimmed by 0 bases and the J gene end by 1 base; junction bases not matched to a gene: 10. Germline loops: CDR1 GTSNPN, CDR2 SVGIG (reference sequence). CDR3 length: 17 residues. On this clonotype itself: No antigen is known for it.

TCR beta libraries were built with iRepertoire HTBI primers and Arm-PCR of CDR3 regions. TCRdb ran MiXCR on the multiplex PCR reads and lists one entry per CDR3 protein. The data show 500,000 to 700,000 distinct CDR3 sequences, with 25% to 30% seen just once and about 42% held by the top ten. As to time point: persistent/refractory GD, antithyroid drugs over 5 years with positive TRAb. Extracted PBMC RNA gave rise to the TCR library. The guidelines of the American Thyroid Association were the basis for diagnosing Graves' disease. The material was peripheral blood mononuclear cells (PBMCs), obtained when the disease was refractory, from a patient treated with antithyroid drugs. This TCR came from a female donor with Graves disease. This chain connects TRBV30 to TRBJ1-2, with 8 positions matching TRBD1. CDR3 sequence: CAWSVRQGIGGNYGYTF. CDR3 nucleotides: TGTGCCTGGAGTGTTCGACAGGGGATAGGGGGTAACTATGGCTACACCTTC.